The rows below give T cell receptor beta chains drawn from one sample of a study of beta chain features in type 1 diabetes. Libraries were prepared by immunoSEQ multiplex PCR; TCRdb keeps only in-frame clonotypes and omits some of them. Of around 130,000 clones listed, 16% are singletons. Sequencing used central memory CD4+ T cells from blood. The receptor set was obtained from a man aged 25-45 years with type 1 diabetes. Both conserved end residues are part of each CDR3. The order of the fields is V gene, clone size, D gene, J gene, CDR3 protein, CDR3 DNA. D genes are given only for firm matches. Clone sizes are given selectively: once, few, many, or a class where the clone is expanded.

TRBV5-1	.	TRBD1	TRBJ2-1	CASSLGTGYNEQFF	TGCGCCAGCAGCTTGGGGACAGGATACAATGAGCAGTTCTTC
TRBV19	few	.	TRBJ2-1	CASSISTGHHNEQFF	TGTGCCAGTAGTATTAGCACAGGGCATCACAATGAGCAGTTCTTC
TRBV7-9	few	.	TRBJ1-2	CASSLYGRVDGYTF	TGTGCCAGCAGCTTGTATGGCAGGGTCGATGGCTACACCTTC
TRBV28	.	TRBD2	TRBJ2-3	CASSLGVSGETDTQYF	TGTGCCAGCAGTTTAGGTGTTAGCGGGGAAACAGATACGCAGTATTTT
TRBV2	few	.	TRBJ2-5	CASSGTMAQETQYF	TGTGCCAGCAGTGGGACGATGGCCCAAGAGACCCAGTACTTC
TRBV7-9	few	TRBD1	TRBJ1-4	CASSLGQGNEKLFF	TGTGCCAGCAGCCTAGGACAGGGGAACGAAAAACTGTTTTTT
TRBV5-1	.	TRBD1	TRBJ1-1	CASSPRQGAVNTEAFF	TGCGCCAGCAGCCCCCGGCAGGGGGCGGTGAACACTGAAGCTTTCTTT
TRBV7-2	few	.	TRBJ1-6	CASGTNSPLHF	TGTGCCAGCGGGACGAATTCACCCCTCCACTTT
TRBV29-1	.	TRBD1	TRBJ2-2	CSVLWDRNTGELFF	TGCAGCGTGCTCTGGGACAGAAACACCGGGGAGCTGTTTTTT
TRBV12-5	.	.	TRBJ1-2	CASGLAQTENYGYTF	TGTGCTAGTGGTTTGGCACAGACAGAGAACTATGGCTACACCTTC
TRBV19	few	.	TRBJ2-7	CASSNGATSLTYEQYF	TGTGCCAGTAGTAACGGTGCGACTAGTCTTACCTACGAGCAGTACTTC
TRBV9	.	TRBD1	TRBJ1-6	CASSPGTGNYNSPLHF	TGTGCCAGCAGCCCAGGGACAGGCAACTATAATTCACCCCTCCACTTT
TRBV30	.	.	TRBJ1-5	CAWRPDSNQPQHF	TGTGCCTGGAGACCTGACAGCAATCAGCCCCAGCATTTT
TRBV7-2	few	.	TRBJ2-2	CASSFRGPNTGELFF	TGTGCCAGCAGCTTCCGGGGACCAAACACCGGGGAGCTGTTTTTT